The entry below describes one T cell receptor beta chain. This CDR3 is 15 amino acids long. Germline V gene data show CDR1 as SGDLS and CDR2 as YYNGEE. V was trimmed by 6 bases and J by 3 bases, leaving 13 bases between them. In the source study's methods: For nucleated cells, counts were estimated from reference gene primer amplification. Profiled with immunoSEQ multiplex PCR; TCRdb holds only in-frame clones, not every one. V and J calls and clone size follow that table, whereas D and trimming were derived from the DNA. The repertoire consists of 250,000 to 300,000 clones, with around 86% occurring once and the leading ten covering roughly 2.9%. The data were obtained in a study of blood T cell repertoires in COVID-19. Study information: Collection of acute and convalescent COVID-19 samples took place in the United States, Italy and Spain. T cells, B-cell-depleted T cells, or PBMCs supplied cDNA or gDNA.

The rearrangement joins TRBV9 to TRBJ1-6; tentatively, D is TRBD1 (6 bases). What was sequenced was peripheral blood. This receptor was obtained from a woman in her fifties or sixties with active or convalescent COVID-19. This CDR3 is CASNQQGHYNSPLHF. CDR3 DNA: TGTGCCAGCAACCAACAGGGACACTATAATTCACCCCTCCACTTT.